This record covers a single TCR beta chain. What it recognizes is unknown. The sample is drawn from a study of neoadjuvant anti-PD-1 for oral cavity cancer. Looking at the study overall: Before surgery, most patients got three to four biweekly 3 mg/kg nivolumab doses.

The method was immunoSEQ multiplex PCR; TCRdb's version includes in-frame clones alone and lacks a portion of them. Of approximately 13,000 clones listed, approximately 74% are singletons. The sample's time point: after neoadjuvant nivolumab, at surgical resection. Patients were newly diagnosed with stage II-IVA oral cavity squamous cell carcinoma without prior systemic or radiation treatment. These oral cavity squamous cell carcinomas were HPV-negative and locally advanced. This CDR3 is 17 amino acids long. The germline V and J ends were trimmed by 1 base and 4 bases, with 16 bases remaining between them. The V gene's germline CDR1 is SGHTA and CDR2 FQGTGA. Findings and caveats of the study: With three patients per group, TCR findings need larger cohorts.

Sequencing used PBMCs, obtained after nivolumab (anti-PD-1) treatment. The receptor's source is a person aged 40 to 85 with oral cavity squamous cell carcinoma. V gene TRBV7-3 combines with J gene TRBJ2-2; D may match TRBD1 or TRBD2 (6 bases each). CDR3: CASSLSSWGAGTGELFF. In DNA form, the CDR3 reads TGTGCCAGCAGCTTAAGTTCTTGGGGGGCTGGCACCGGGGAGCTGTTTTTT. The variable domain in full, with the rest retrieved from reference TRBV7-3 and TRBJ2-2, is GAGVSQTPSNKVTEKGKYVELRCDPISGHTALYWYRQSLGQGPEFLIYFQGTGAADDSGLPNDRFFAVRPEGSVSTLKIQRTERGDSAVYLCASSLSSWGAGTGELFFGEGSRLTVL.